Listed below are T cell receptor beta chains from one sample, sequenced in a study of shared clonotypes between healthy human individuals. Some clones are missing from TCRdb's copy, which holds only in-frame ones; the method was immunoSEQ multiplex PCR. The table includes over 850,000 clones, 78% detected once. The sequencing sample was made of memory CD4+ T cells from PBMCs. The receptors originated from a man between 18 and 29 years old in good health. Some clones in this sample may be carry-over from other donors' samples. Each CDR3 is given with its conserved first and last residue. Each record gives: V gene, clone size, J gene, D gene, CDR3 protein, CDR3 DNA. D genes are given only for firm matches. Where a row states a size, it is once, few, many or the class of an expanded clone; other rows omit it.

v_call: TRBV2; clone_size: -; j_call: TRBJ2-3; d_call: TRBD1; cdr3_aa: CASLVAGGVMTQYF; cdr3_nt: TGTGCCAGCCTCGTGGCAGGGGGCGTTATGACGCAGTATTTT
v_call: TRBV2; clone_size: -; j_call: TRBJ2-3; d_call: TRBD2; cdr3_aa: CASSGSGRPTDTQYF; cdr3_nt: TGTGCCAGCAGTGGAAGCGGGAGGCCCACAGATACGCAGTATTTT
v_call: TRBV28; clone_size: -; j_call: TRBJ1-1; d_call: -; cdr3_aa: CASSSGMNTEAFF; cdr3_nt: TGTGCCAGCAGTTCGGGCATGAACACTGAAGCTTTCTTT
v_call: TRBV2; clone_size: -; j_call: TRBJ2-5; d_call: -; cdr3_aa: CASLTTGRETQYF; cdr3_nt: TGTGCCAGTTTAACGACAGGGAGGGAGACCCAGTACTTC
v_call: TRBV5-6; clone_size: -; j_call: TRBJ2-1; d_call: -; cdr3_aa: CASSPGDRLQFF; cdr3_nt: TGTGCCAGCAGCCCGGGGGACAGACTGCAGTTCTTC
v_call: TRBV5-1; clone_size: -; j_call: TRBJ2-1; d_call: TRBD2; cdr3_aa: CASSRSGRAVDEQFF; cdr3_nt: TGCGCCAGCAGCCGTAGCGGGAGGGCCGTCGATGAGCAGTTCTTC
v_call: TRBV6-6; clone_size: -; j_call: TRBJ2-7; d_call: TRBD1; cdr3_aa: CASSDRDSHYEQYF; cdr3_nt: TGTGCCAGCAGTGACCGGGACAGCCACTACGAGCAGTACTTC
v_call: TRBV5-1; clone_size: -; j_call: TRBJ2-6; d_call: -; cdr3_aa: CASSFGGAGANVLTF; cdr3_nt: TGCGCCAGCAGCTTCGGTGGCGCTGGGGCCAACGTCCTGACTTTC
v_call: TRBV7-2; clone_size: -; j_call: TRBJ2-5; d_call: -; cdr3_aa: CASSFNRVETQYF; cdr3_nt: TGTGCCAGCAGCTTTAATAGGGTGGAGACCCAGTACTTC
v_call: TRBV6-1; clone_size: -; j_call: TRBJ2-7; d_call: -; cdr3_aa: CASSPPRAGYEQYF; cdr3_nt: TGTGCCAGCAGTCCTCCCAGGGCCGGGTACGAGCAGTACTTC
v_call: TRBV4-2; clone_size: few; j_call: TRBJ2-1; d_call: -; cdr3_aa: CASSQDKLIGNEQFF; cdr3_nt: TGTGCCAGCAGCCAAGATAAGTTGATAGGCAATGAGCAGTTCTTC
v_call: TRBV6-5; clone_size: -; j_call: TRBJ1-5; d_call: -; cdr3_aa: CASSYGQGTQPQHF; cdr3_nt: TGTGCCAGCAGTTACGGGCAGGGCACTCAGCCCCAGCATTTT
v_call: TRBV18; clone_size: -; j_call: TRBJ1-5; d_call: -; cdr3_aa: CASSPLQGNQPQHF; cdr3_nt: TGTGCCAGCTCACCACTCCAGGGGAATCAGCCCCAGCATTTT
v_call: TRBV11-2; clone_size: -; j_call: TRBJ2-7; d_call: TRBD1; cdr3_aa: CASSPRTGGTDEQYF; cdr3_nt: TGTGCCAGCAGCCCTCGGACAGGGGGTACCGACGAGCAGTACTTC
v_call: TRBV6-1; clone_size: -; j_call: TRBJ1-1; d_call: -; cdr3_aa: CATSSGAPMNTEAFF; cdr3_nt: TGTGCCACCTCTTCAGGGGCGCCCATGAACACTGAAGCTTTCTTT
v_call: TRBV11-1; clone_size: -; j_call: TRBJ2-5; d_call: -; cdr3_aa: CASSLARRGREETQYF; cdr3_nt: TGTGCCAGCAGCTTAGCTAGGAGGGGTCGGGAAGAGACCCAGTACTTC
v_call: TRBV29-1; clone_size: -; j_call: TRBJ1-2; d_call: -; cdr3_aa: CSVVRGGYGYTF; cdr3_nt: TGCAGCGTTGTGAGGGGAGGCTATGGCTACACCTTC
v_call: TRBV11-3; clone_size: -; j_call: TRBJ2-3; d_call: -; cdr3_aa: CASSAGFRDTQYF; cdr3_nt: TGTGCCAGCAGCGCGGGGTTCCGAGATACGCAGTATTTT
v_call: TRBV11-3; clone_size: -; j_call: TRBJ2-7; d_call: TRBD2; cdr3_aa: CASSLAAGVPSEQYF; cdr3_nt: TGTGCCAGCAGCTTAGCTGCGGGAGTACCCTCCGAGCAGTACTTC
v_call: TRBV29-1; clone_size: few; j_call: TRBJ2-5; d_call: -; cdr3_aa: CSGRTGTGEETQYF; cdr3_nt: TGCAGCGGTCGGACAGGAACGGGGGAAGAGACCCAGTACTTC
v_call: TRBV7-8; clone_size: many; j_call: TRBJ1-4; d_call: -; cdr3_aa: CASSLGRGSSEKLFF; cdr3_nt: TGTGCCAGCAGCTTAGGTAGGGGTTCCTCTGAAAAACTGTTTTTT
v_call: TRBV6-1; clone_size: -; j_call: TRBJ1-1; d_call: -; cdr3_aa: CASSEDLGRVRGGTEAFF; cdr3_nt: TGTGCCAGCAGTGAAGATTTAGGGAGAGTCAGGGGTGGGACTGAAGCTTTCTTT
v_call: TRBV28; clone_size: -; j_call: TRBJ2-3; d_call: -; cdr3_aa: CAGADREDTDTQYF; cdr3_nt: TGTGCCGGGGCCGACAGAGAAGACACAGATACGCAGTATTTT
v_call: TRBV28; clone_size: -; j_call: TRBJ2-7; d_call: TRBD1; cdr3_aa: CASSQGAITSYEQYF; cdr3_nt: TGTGCCAGCAGTCAGGGGGCAATAACCTCCTACGAGCAGTACTTC